What follows describes a single T cell receptor beta chain. The record originates from a study of control samples from healthy donors and cancer patients. The data were produced by immunoSEQ multiplex PCR, yet TCRdb's version contains in-frame clones alone and is incomplete. The sample has about 29,000 clones, roughly 85% seen once; the top ten hold 3% to 5%. V was clipped by 5 bases and J by 4 bases, with 17 bases between them. This CDR3 has 16 amino acids. Germline V gene lookup returns CDR1 SGHTA and CDR2 FQGTGA. The TCR was taken from a female donor with melanoma. Sequencing was done on a sample of formalin-fixed, paraffin-embedded tissue. The genes are TRBV7-3 and TRBJ2-2; D is perhaps TRBD2 (6 bases). The CDR3 protein is CASSTPQVGGTGELFF. The DNA for the CDR3 is TGTGCCAGCAGCACACCGCAGGTGGGGGGCACCGGGGAGCTGTTTTTT.